This entry lists 20 T cell receptor beta chains sequenced from one sample in a study of molecular identifiers for immune sequencing clone quantification. TCRdb itself ran the PCR reads through MiXCR, one entry per CDR3 protein. This repertoire shows more than 300,000 distinct CDR3 sequences, about 20% found once; its top ten account for approximately 0.85%. Sequencing input: naive CD8+ T cells from blood, with Jurkat cell RNA spiked in. Indicated subset: FACS-sorted CD8+CD4-CCR7+CD45RA+ naive T cells. Receptors originate from a human donor in good health. Some libraries in this study had Jurkat cell RNA spiked in.

This clonotype appeared many times. The chain uses TRBV28 and TRBJ2-7; no clear D. The CDR3 extends over 14 amino acids. V was trimmed by 6 bases and J by 6 bases, leaving 18 bases between them. Looked up from germline, CDR1 is MDHEN and CDR2 is SYDVKM. This CDR3 reads CASRVPEEYGEQYF. Written as DNA, the CDR3 is TGTGCCAGCAGAGTCCCCGAGGAGTACGGCGAGCAGTACTTC.

With respect to this clonotype: At one of its ends the junction is not consistent with the germline gene, which may arise from a read error. The chain joins TRBV7-6 to TRBJ2-5; 14 bases match TRBD2. This CDR3 contains 15 residues. Germline V gene data show CDR1 as SGHVS and CDR2 as FNYEAQ. CDR3 bases: TGTGCCAGCGGCTTGGGACTAGCGGGAGTCGAGACCCAGTACTTC. This translates into CASGLGLAGVETQYF.

Many counts were recorded for this clonotype. V is TRBV6-5 and J is TRBJ2-5, with 8 bases matching TRBD1. The junction had 5 bases not matched to a gene; V was cut back by 6 bases and J by 5 bases. The germline V gene encodes CDR1 MNHEY and CDR2 SVGAGI. This CDR3 comprises 13 residues. DNA for the CDR3: TGTGCCAGCAGCCAGGGGGCGAAGGAGACCCAGTACTTC. Translating gives CASSQGAKETQYF.

The chain uses TRBV9 and TRBJ1-5, with TRBD1 as a possible D gene (6 bases). The CDR3 runs 18 residues. Germline CDR1 SGDLS, CDR2 YYNGEE. V was trimmed by 3 bases and J by 0 bases, leaving 19 bases between them. The CDR3 coding sequence is TGTGCCAGCAGCGCCACCCAAGCAGGGACATATAGCAATCAGCCCCAGCATTTT. Amino acids: CASSATQAGTYSNQPQHF. Variable domain in full (rest from reference TRBV9 and TRBJ1-5): DSGVTQTPKHLITATGQRVTLRCSPRSGDLSVYWYQQSLDQGLQFLIQYYNGEERAKGNILERFSAQQFPDLHSELNLSSLELGDSALYFCASSATQAGTYSNQPQHFGDGTRLSIL.

The table lists this clonotype with many counts. V gene TRBV20-1 combines with J gene TRBJ2-5; TRBD2 matches at 8 bases. The ends lost 0 bases at V and 0 bases at J; junction bases unmatched: 9. Germline-derived CDR1 and CDR2 are DFQATT and SNEGSKA (reference sequence). The CDR3 covers 17 residues. CDR3 region: CSAREPGLGTYQETQYF. The CDR3 DNA is TGCAGTGCTAGAGAACCGGGACTAGGGACCTACCAAGAGACCCAGTACTTC.

This clonotype was detected ten times or more. This chain connects TRBV4-1 to TRBJ2-7; D is perhaps TRBD1 (6 bases). CDR1 MGHRA and CDR2 YSYEKL come from the germline V gene. This CDR3 region has 15 residues. The V end lost 3 bases, the J end lost 2 bases, and 14 bases lay between the germline ends. The CDR3 spells CASSQLDSTTYEQYF. The CDR3 region has the DNA TGCGCCAGCAGCCAGCTGGACAGTACGACCTACGAGCAGTACTTC.

V gene TRBV4-1 combines with J gene TRBJ2-7; possible D gene TRBD1, 6 bases. The ends were cut back, 0 bases at V and 4 bases at J, with 16 bases in the middle. Germline-derived CDR1 and CDR2 are MGHRA and YSYEKL. The CDR3 contains 16 residues. CDR3 nucleotide sequence: TGCGCCAGCAGCCAAGATGAAGAACAGGGTTATTACGAGCAGTACTTC. Translation gives CASSQDEEQGYYEQYF.

Concerning this clonotype itself: This may stem from a read error, because a much larger clone lies one nucleotide away. As DNA, the CDR3 is TGTGCCACCAGCAGAGTTGCCGGCAGCAATCAGCCCCAGCATTTT. Its translation: CATSRVAGSNQPQHF. The chain is built from TRBV15 and TRBJ1-5; no definite D call. V lost 1 base and J lost 1, with 8 bases in between. The CDR3 length is 15 residues. CDR1 and CDR2 (germline): LNHNV, YYDKDF (reference sequence).

In this sample, this clonotype turned up many times. This chain links TRBV14 with TRBJ2-1, with 12 bases matching TRBD2. Germline loops: CDR1 SGHDN, CDR2 FVKESK. CDR3 length: 19 amino acids. Trimming cost V 3 bases and J 3 bases; bases outside gene matches: 12. CDR3 bases: TGTGCCAGCAGCCACACTAGCGGGAGGCCCCCGAACAACTACAATGAGCAGTTCTTC. It codes for CASSHTSGRPPNNYNEQFF.

Only one count was recorded for this clonotype. The CDR3 ends on some other residue instead of the conserved phenylalanine or tryptophan, so this is likely a read error. The chain uses TRBV7-9 and TRBJ1-2; no clear D. Germline V lookup: CDR1 SEHNR, CDR2 FQNEAQ (reference sequence). The length of the CDR3 is 16 residues. Between the trimmed V and J ends, which lost 1 base and 4 bases, there was a span of 16 bases. The CDR3 loop reads CASSLEETLPSYGYTV. The CDR3 region has the DNA TGTGCCAGCAGCTTAGAGGAGACCCTACCAAGCTATGGCTACACCGTC.

This rearrangement joins TRBV7-9 to TRBJ1-2; D gene ambiguous. Germline assignment: CDR1 SEHNR and CDR2 FQNEAQ (reference sequence). V dropped 5 bases and J dropped 6 bases, with 13 bases sitting between them. The CDR3 is 13 residues long. CDR3 loop: CASSHGRDHGYTF. The CDR3 DNA reads TGTGCCAGCAGCCATGGACGGGATCATGGCTACACCTTC.

This clonotype showed up just a few times. The chain uses TRBV6-2 or TRBV6-3 and TRBJ2-7; D might be TRBD1 or TRBD2, each matching 5 bases. The ends were cut back, 4 bases at V and 2 bases at J, with 18 bases in the middle. CDR1 and CDR2 from the germline V gene are MNHEY and SVGEGT. The CDR3 runs to 16 residues. CDR3 in amino acids: CASSSPPGGGTYEQYF. CDR3 nucleotides: TGTGCCAGCAGTTCACCTCCCGGTGGGGGAACCTACGAGCAGTACTTC.

This clonotype was counted at least ten times. V is TRBV12-3 or TRBV12-4 and J is TRBJ2-5; D is perhaps TRBD2 (6 bases). The CDR3 consists of 14 residues. V dropped 3 bases and J dropped 3 bases, with 11 bases sitting between them. CDR3 DNA: TGTGCCAGCAGTTTTTTCGGGGGAGAAGAGACCCAGTACTTC. The encoded protein is CASSFFGGEETQYF.

This clonotype was observed at least ten times. The V gene is TRBV19, the J gene TRBJ2-2; a possible D gene is TRBD1 (5 bases). The germline gives CDR1 LNHDA, CDR2 SQIVND (reference sequence). The CDR3 loop spans 13 amino acids. Deletions cut 10 bases from V and 1 base from J, with 10 bases between. The CDR3 region is CATGQQNTGELFF. Written as DNA, the CDR3 is TGTGCCACAGGACAACAGAACACCGGGGAGCTGTTTTTT.

This clonotype was seen ten or more times. The gene calls are TRBV5-4 and TRBJ2-2; D may match TRBD1 or TRBD2 (6 bases each). V lost 4 bases and J 7 bases, leaving 17 bases between the germline ends. CDR1 and CDR2 from the germline V gene are SGHNT and YYREEE (reference sequence). This CDR3 spans 15 amino acids. The CDR3 nucleotides are TGTGCCAGCAGCGTTGATGGGGGGCCGGGCGGGGAGCTGTTTTTT. Translating gives CASSVDGGPGGELFF.

This clonotype showed up just once. A read error may be the cause here, since a much bigger clone is one base away. The V and J genes are TRBV7-9 and TRBJ2-7; 7 bases line up with TRBD1. This CDR3 spans 15 amino acids. The V segment lost 5 bases and the J segment 2 bases; nucleotides outside the gene matches: 9. Germline V CDR1 and CDR2: SEHNR, FQNEAQ (reference sequence). The CDR3 reads CASSHRDRLAYEQYF. CDR3 DNA: TGTGCCAGCAGCCACCGGGACAGACTGGCCTACGAGCAGTACTTC.

About this clonotype itself: A much larger clone lies one base from this, so it may be a read error. The chain is built from TRBV30 and TRBJ1-6; 9 bases match TRBD1. Germline V gene sequence: CDR1 GTSNPN, CDR2 SVGIG (reference sequence). The CDR3 runs to 14 residues. The CDR3 nucleotides are TGTGCCTGGAGTTCCGGACAGGGGAGTTCACCCCTCCGCTTT. Translating gives CAWSSGQGSSPLRF. The full variable domain, its missing parts supplied by reference TRBV30 and TRBJ1-6, is SQTIHQWPATLVQPVGSPLSLECTVEGTSNPNLYWYRQAAGRGLQLLFYSVGIGQISSEVPQNLSASRPQDRQFILSSKKLLLSDSGFYLCAWSSGQGSSPLRFGNGTRLTVT.

This clonotype was observed at least ten times. The chain combines TRBV5-1 with TRBJ2-7, with a possible D match to TRBD2 (6 bases). Germline CDR1 reads SGHRS; CDR2 reads YFSETQ. The V end was cut by 3 bases, the J end by 3 bases, with 10 bases between. This CDR3 contains 13 residues. The CDR3 sequence is CASSSGTLYEQYF. The CDR3 DNA sequence: TGCGCCAGCAGCTCCGGGACTCTCTACGAGCAGTACTTC.

As concerns this clonotype: A read error is possible here, since a much larger clone lies one base away. DNA for the CDR3: TGTGCCGGCAATCTTAGGGGGGGGGCCACTGAAGCTTTCTTT. Protein sequence: CAGNLRGGATEAFF. The chain uses TRBV27 and TRBJ1-1; TRBD1 might be the D (6 bases). The CDR3 totals 14 residues. The germline V gene encodes CDR1 MNHEY and CDR2 SMNVEV (reference sequence). Trimming removed 11 bases at V and 4 bases at J, with 20 bases between.

There are many counts of this clonotype. The chain is built from TRBV7-9 and TRBJ2-3; 7 bases map to TRBD1. Per germline, CDR1 SEHNR and CDR2 FQNEAQ (reference sequence). The trim removed 5 bases at V and 1 base at J, leaving 6 bases unmatched. The CDR3 consists of 15 residues. The DNA for the CDR3 is TGTGCCAGCAGCGAAGGGACAGAACGCACAGATACGCAGTATTTT. Translation gives CASSEGTERTDTQYF.